Each of the 23 T cell receptor beta chains below was sequenced from the same sample in a study of response to subunit inactivated influenza vaccine. TCRdb fed the RT-PCR reads into MiXCR, producing one record per CDR3 protein. The sample lists over 400,000 distinct CDR3 sequences; 9.5% to 13% were seen once. The sample here was PBMCs from blood, taken roughly 48 days after vaccination. These receptors were taken from a man in his forties or fifties who received an inactivated influenza vaccine.

In its sample, this clonotype was seen many times. The chain is built from TRBV6-1 and TRBJ2-2, with 8 bases lining up with TRBD1. Looked up from germline, CDR1 is MNHNS and CDR2 is SASEGT. CDR3 length equals 14 residues. V dropped 6 bases and J dropped 4; count of bases not matched to a gene: 4. In nucleotides, the CDR3 is TGTGCCAGCAGCACAGGGGGAAGCACCGGGGAGCTGTTTTTT. This translates into CASSTGGSTGELFF.

This clonotype came up a few times. The chain has TRBV3-1 and TRBJ2-5; D not certain. CDR3 length equals 14 residues. Trimming shortened V by 1 base and J by 2 bases, and 8 bases separated the two germline ends. Germline CDR1 LGHDT, CDR2 YNNKEL (reference sequence). This CDR3 is CASSQGGLQETQYF. In DNA, the CDR3 is TGTGCCAGCAGCCAAGGAGGATTACAAGAGACCCAGTACTTC.

V usage is TRBV12-3 or TRBV12-4 and J usage is TRBJ2-3; 9 positions agree with TRBD1. The CDR3 runs 20 residues. Germline trimming cut 6 bases from V and 0 bases from J; bases unmatched to any gene: 19. CDR3 DNA: TGTGCCAGCAGCTACCTGGGACAGGGAGAGGGGTGGATTAGCACAGATACGCAGTATTTT. Translation gives CASSYLGQGEGWISTDTQYF.

J is TRBJ2-1 and V is TRBV7-7, with a tentative D call TRBD1 (5 bases). Germline V gives CDR1 SSHAT, CDR2 FNYEAQ (reference sequence). The CDR3 is made up of 13 amino acids. V was cut by 1 base and J by 15 bases, with 16 bases left in between. The CDR3 reads CASSLDWQGLRFF. The CDR3 nucleotides are TGTGCCAGCAGCTTAGACTGGCAGGGTCTGAGGTTCTTC.

The rearrangement links TRBV20-1 to TRBJ2-5; 8 bases match TRBD1. J was trimmed by 9 bases and V by 3 bases; bases with no gene match: 6. The CDR3 has 12 residues. CDR1 DFQATT and CDR2 SNEGSKA come from the germline V gene (reference sequence). The CDR3 DNA is TGCAGTGCTAGCCTGGACAGGGTTGCCCAGTACTTC. Translated, it gives CSASLDRVAQYF.

The J gene is TRBJ2-7, the V gene TRBV20-1; 14 nucleotides match TRBD2. The CDR3 loop spans 16 amino acids. V was pared by 0 bases and J by 2 bases, with 3 bases of the junction left unmatched. From germline, CDR1 is DFQATT and CDR2 SNEGSKA (reference sequence). CDR3 sequence reads: CSARDLGLAGAYEQYF. Written as DNA, the CDR3 is TGCAGTGCTAGAGATTTGGGACTAGCGGGAGCCTACGAGCAGTACTTC.

This clonotype came up a few times. The genes are TRBV9 and TRBJ2-1, with no clear D. Trimming left V 9 bases short and J 0 bases short, with 13 bases between. The CDR3 consists of 14 residues. Germline CDR1 SGDLS, CDR2 YYNGEE. The CDR3 DNA reads TGTGCCACCCAAAGCTGGAGCTCCTACAATGAGCAGTTCTTC. It specifies CATQSWSSYNEQFF. The variable domain in full, completed from reference TRBV9 and TRBJ2-1, reads DSGVTQTPKHLITATGQRVTLRCSPRSGDLSVYWYQQSLDQGLQFLIQYYNGEERAKGNILERFSAQQFPDLHSELNLSSLELGDSALYFCATQSWSSYNEQFFGPGTRLTVL.

The CDR3 region has the DNA TGTGCCAGCAGCTTATTTGTGACAGATACGCAGTATTTT. Protein sequence: CASSLFVTDTQYF. V gene TRBV7-2 combines with J gene TRBJ2-3, with no clear D. The CDR3 is made up of 13 amino acids. CDR1 SGHTA and CDR2 FQGNSA come from the germline V gene. V lost 2 bases to trimming and J lost 3 bases, with 6 bases between them.

The chain recombines TRBV29-1 with TRBJ2-1; tentatively, D is TRBD1 or TRBD2 (5 bases each). The CDR3 contains 16 residues. V lost 0 bases and J lost 7, with 19 bases in between. Germline V gene lookup returns CDR1 SQVTM and CDR2 ANQGSEA. CDR3 amino acids: CSVEDRSGPPWNEQFF. CDR3 bases: TGCAGCGTTGAAGATCGGTCGGGACCTCCGTGGAATGAGCAGTTCTTC.

This clonotype was observed a handful of times. The rearrangement uses TRBV6-5 and TRBJ2-7, with TRBD2 identical over 10 bases. Per germline, CDR1 MNHEY and CDR2 SVGAGI. The V and J ends lost 0 bases and 4 bases, in that order; junction bases with no gene match: 6. The CDR3 extends over 16 amino acids. The CDR3 protein is CASSYSTSGIVYEQYF. The CDR3 DNA reads as TGTGCCAGCAGTTACTCAACTAGCGGGATTGTTTACGAGCAGTACTTC.

This clonotype came up many times. The CDR3 DNA follows: TGTGCCAGCAGTATGACAGGGTTTCGATCCTACAATGAGCAGTTCTTC. This encodes CASSMTGFRSYNEQFF. The chain joins TRBV27 to TRBJ2-1, with TRBD1 matching over 7 bases. The CDR3 totals 16 residues. Germline V gene data show CDR1 as MNHEY and CDR2 as SMNVEV (reference sequence). J was trimmed by 1 base and V by 5 bases; bases with no gene match: 8.

This clonotype showed up just a few times. This chain links TRBV7-8 with TRBJ2-2; 9 bases line up with TRBD2. CDR3 size: 18 residues. In germline, CDR1 is SGHVS, CDR2 FQNEAQ. J was trimmed by 2 bases and V by 5 bases; bases with no gene match: 12. The CDR3 region is CASSPGQRGDRNTGELFF. The DNA of the CDR3 is TGTGCCAGCAGCCCTGGCCAGCGGGGGGATCGTAACACCGGGGAGCTGTTTTTT.

V usage is TRBV5-4 and J usage is TRBJ2-2, with D possibly called TRBD1 or TRBD2 (6 bases each). Germline loops: CDR1 SGHNT, CDR2 YYREEE (reference sequence). This CDR3 has 14 amino acids. Trimming cost V 0 bases and J 8 bases, with 11 bases left between them. The CDR3 region is CASSLEGGRGELFF. CDR3 nucleotides: TGTGCCAGCAGCTTGGAAGGGGGGAGAGGGGAGCTGTTTTTT.

The sample holds a few counts of this clonotype. The chain links TRBV5-1 to TRBJ2-5; D might be TRBD1 (5 bases). Trimming stripped 2 bases from V and 3 bases from J, with 8 bases between. The CDR3 is made up of 13 amino acids. Germline V gene lookup returns CDR1 SGHRS and CDR2 YFSETQ. The CDR3 DNA reads TGCGCCAGCAGCTTCCAAGGGGAAGAGACCCAGTACTTC. This encodes CASSFQGEETQYF.

About this clonotype: A read error may be the cause here, since a much bigger clone is one base away. This chain links TRBV5-1 with TRBJ2-4; 8 nucleotides agree with TRBD1. The germline CDR1 and CDR2 sequences are SGHRS and YFSETQ. The CDR3 extends over 13 amino acids. The CDR3 loop reads CPSSPGQENIQYF. The CDR3 bases are TGCCCCAGCAGCCCGGGACAGGAAAACATTCAGTACTTC. The whole variable domain, remainder taken from reference TRBV5-1 and TRBJ2-4, is KAGVTQTPRYLIKTRGQQVTLSCSPISGHRSVSWYQQTPGQGLQFLFEYFSETQRNKGNFPGRFSGRQFSNSRSEMNVSTLELGDSALYLCPSSPGQENIQYFGAGTRLSVL.

This clonotype came up a few times. The chain joins TRBV15 to TRBJ2-7; 8 bases fit TRBD1. The CDR3 is 15 amino acids. J lost 3 bases, V lost 0 bases, and 4 bases had no gene match. Germline CDR1 is LNHNV and CDR2 is YYDKDF (reference sequence). The chain's CDR3 is CATSRDRDRLYEQYF. Here the CDR3 DNA reads TGTGCCACCAGCAGAGATCGGGACAGGCTCTACGAGCAGTACTTC. Together with reference TRBV15 and TRBJ2-7, the CDR3 gives the full variable domain: DAMVIQNPRYQVTQFGKPVTLSCSQTLNHNVMYWYQQKSSQAPKLLFHYYDKDFNNEADTPDNFQSRRPNTSFCFLDIRSPGLGDTAMYLCATSRDRDRLYEQYFGPGTRLTVT.

This clonotype was counted a few times. The J gene is TRBJ1-4, the V gene TRBV12-3 or TRBV12-4, with D perhaps TRBD1 (6 bases). This CDR3 contains 15 residues. With 2 bases removed from V and 8 bases from J, the gap between germline ends came to 15 bases. The CDR3 loop reads CASSLLGQGIEKLFF. In DNA form, the CDR3 reads TGTGCCAGCAGTTTACTGGGACAAGGCATAGAAAAACTGTTTTTT.

This clonotype was seen at least ten times. The chain uses TRBV11-2 and TRBJ2-1; 14 bases fit TRBD2. Germline CDR1 SGHAT, CDR2 FQNNGV. The J segment lost 3 bases and the V segment lost 5 bases, leaving 6 bases of the junction unmatched. The CDR3 length is 17 residues. The CDR3 loop is CASSRGLAGGVYNEQFF. In nucleotides, the CDR3 is TGTGCCAGCAGCCGAGGACTAGCGGGAGGAGTCTACAATGAGCAGTTCTTC.

This clonotype has just a few counts. This CDR3 reads CASSPPLRDRALGEQFF. CDR3 sequence (DNA): TGTGCCAGCAGCCCCCCCCTTAGGGACAGGGCCCTTGGTGAGCAGTTCTTC. This chain joins TRBV7-9 and TRBJ2-1; 9 bases fit TRBD1. CDR3 length: 17 amino acids. The junction had 17 bases not matched to a gene; V was cut back by 5 bases and J by 9 bases. Germline lookup yields CDR1 SEHNR and CDR2 FQNEAQ (reference sequence).

This clonotype was observed at least ten times. This rearrangement joins TRBV10-3 to TRBJ2-3; D tentatively fits TRBD1 or TRBD2 (7 bases each). Germline lookup yields CDR1 ENHRY and CDR2 SYGVKD. The V end lost 5 bases, the J end lost 1 base, and 13 bases lay between the germline ends. The CDR3 is 15 residues long. The CDR3 coding sequence is TGTGCCATCAGTCCCCAGGGGGGGGGCACAGATACGCAGTATTTT. This translates into CAISPQGGGTDTQYF.

In its sample, this clonotype was seen many times. This chain uses TRBV5-5 with TRBJ2-5, with D uncertain. Trimming took 0 bases from V and 2 from J, leaving 11 bases between them. The length of the CDR3 is 15 residues. The germline V gene has CDR1 SGHKS and CDR2 YYEKEE (reference sequence). The CDR3 spells CASSLDGREQETQYF. The CDR3 coding sequence is TGTGCCAGCAGCTTGGACGGCAGAGAACAAGAGACCCAGTACTTC.

V usage is TRBV20-1 and J usage is TRBJ2-7; TRBD2 matches 7 bases. The junction had 6 bases not matched to a gene; V was cut back by 4 bases and J by 0 bases. In germline, CDR1 is DFQATT, CDR2 SNEGSKA (reference sequence). This CDR3 is built from 14 residues. The CDR3 DNA sequence: TGCAGTGCTACGCGGGAGTCCCCCTCCTACGAGCAGTACTTC. Its protein product is CSATRESPSYEQYF.

Only a few counts were recorded for this clonotype. The rearrangement links TRBV6-6 to TRBJ1-1; D is unresolved. The germline CDR1 and CDR2 sequences are MNHNY and SVGAGI (reference sequence). V lost 4 bases, J lost 4 bases, and 10 bases lay in between. CDR3 size: 13 residues. CDR3 sequence: CASSFRLGTEAFF. The DNA for the CDR3 is TGTGCCAGCAGTTTCCGATTGGGCACTGAAGCTTTCTTT.